The sequence of this T cell receptor (beta chain) was determined in a study of response to subunit inactivated influenza vaccine. TCRdb re-called the RT-PCR reads through MiXCR, storing one row per CDR3 protein. This table holds hundreds of thousands of distinct CDR3 sequences, 13% found once. There are a few counts of this clonotype. What it binds is unknown. The V and J ends lost 1 base and 13 bases respectively, with 14 bases between them. Germline lookup yields CDR1 SGHDN and CDR2 FVKESK. This CDR3 has 13 residues. Study-wide results and caveats: The authors put forward the suggestion that each seasonal influenza vaccination may bring in only a limited number of new T cells.

The rearrangement joins TRBV14 to TRBJ2-4; maybe TRBD2 (5 bases). This clonotype was sampled from a man aged 50 or older who received an inactivated influenza vaccine. This specimen consisted of PBMCs from blood, obtained roughly 48 days after vaccination. The CDR3 DNA sequence: TGTGCCAGCAGCCAAGGTCTAAGGGAGCGACAGTACTTC. Translation: CASSQGLRERQYF.